The entry that follows covers one T cell receptor beta chain sequence. Per the authors' pipeline: From reference gene primer amplification, estimates of nucleated cell counts were derived. Only in-frame clones appear in the TCRdb table, and some are missing; sequencing was by immunoSEQ multiplex PCR. Clone size and V and J calls were adopted from that table, with D and trimming inferred from the DNA. The data show tens of thousands of clones, 80% to 95% seen once. These data belong to a study of blood T cell repertoires in COVID-19. The overall study: The samples span acute and convalescent COVID-19 from the United States, Italy and Spain. From T cells, B-cell-depleted T cells, or PBMCs came the material, which was cDNA or gDNA.

The receptor was derived from a man aged 55 to 70 with acute or convalescent COVID-19. Sequencing was done on a sample of peripheral blood.

The CDR3 spells CASSETGGEQFF. For the CDR3, the DNA is TGTGCCAGCAGCGAAACAGGGGGTGAGCAGTTCTTC. This rearrangement joins TRBV7-6 to TRBJ2-1, with TRBD1 identical over 8 bases. Trimming cost V 5 bases and J 9 bases; bases outside gene matches: 3. CDR3 length: 12 residues. Germline lookup yields CDR1 SGHVS and CDR2 FNYEAQ.